This T cell receptor beta chain was identified during a study of T cells after posttransplantation cyclophosphamide. Study-wide results and caveats: Recipient CMV seropositivity and CMV reactivation strongly tracked TRB clonality. Donor CD8+ memory clones often dominated recipient blood repertoires at later times. Skin or GI-infiltrating T cells shared few TRB sequences with blood.

This clone was recorded many times. The target antigen is unknown. TCRdb keeps only in-frame clones here, not all; method: immunoSEQ multiplex PCR. The sample includes some 37,000 clones, none of them occurring once. The CDR3 spans 15 residues. Between the trimmed V and J ends, which lost 0 bases and 1 base, there was a span of 7 bases. Germline CDR1 and CDR2: SGHAT and FQNNGV. The related graft donor's blood sample was taken on the day of bone marrow donation. J is TRBJ1-5 and V is TRBV11-2; no clear D gene. The receptor comes from a girl under 18 in good health, CMV-negative, and a related stem cell transplant donor. The sample comprised PBMCs. The CDR3 is CASSLDPQSNQPQHF. The CDR3, as DNA: TGTGCCAGCAGCTTAGATCCACAGAGCAATCAGCCCCAGCATTTT.